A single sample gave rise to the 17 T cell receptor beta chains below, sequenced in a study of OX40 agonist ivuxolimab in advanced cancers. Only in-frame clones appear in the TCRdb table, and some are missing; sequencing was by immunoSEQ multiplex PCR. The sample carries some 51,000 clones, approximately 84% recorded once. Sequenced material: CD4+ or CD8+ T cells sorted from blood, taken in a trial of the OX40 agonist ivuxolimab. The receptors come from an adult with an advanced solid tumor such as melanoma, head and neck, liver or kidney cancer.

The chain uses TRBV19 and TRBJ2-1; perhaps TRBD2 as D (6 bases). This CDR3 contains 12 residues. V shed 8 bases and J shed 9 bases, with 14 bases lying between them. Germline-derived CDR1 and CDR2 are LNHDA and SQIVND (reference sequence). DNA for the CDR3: TGTGCCAGTCTGGCGGGGCTCGGTGAGCAGTTCTTC. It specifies CASLAGLGEQFF.

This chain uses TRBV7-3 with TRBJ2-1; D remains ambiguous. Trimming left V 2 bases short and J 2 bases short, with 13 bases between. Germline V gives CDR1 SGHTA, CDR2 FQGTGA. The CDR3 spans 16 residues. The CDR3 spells CASSLADPPAYNEQFF. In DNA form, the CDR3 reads TGTGCCAGCAGCTTAGCTGACCCCCCAGCCTACAATGAGCAGTTCTTC.

The CDR3 nucleotides are TGTGCCAGCAGTGACCCGGGGTGGTACAATGAGCAGTTCTTC. It yields the protein CASSDPGWYNEQFF. V gene TRBV2 combines with J gene TRBJ2-1; D might be TRBD2 (5 bases). V was clipped by 3 bases and J by 4 bases, with 10 bases between them. This CDR3 region has 14 residues. Looked up from germline, CDR1 is SNHLY and CDR2 is FYNNEI.

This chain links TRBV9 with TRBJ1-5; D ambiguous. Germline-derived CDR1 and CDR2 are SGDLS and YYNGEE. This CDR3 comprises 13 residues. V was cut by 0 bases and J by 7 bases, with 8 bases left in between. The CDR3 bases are TGTGCCAGCAGCGTAGGGATAGGACAGCCCCAGCATTTT. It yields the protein CASSVGIGQPQHF.

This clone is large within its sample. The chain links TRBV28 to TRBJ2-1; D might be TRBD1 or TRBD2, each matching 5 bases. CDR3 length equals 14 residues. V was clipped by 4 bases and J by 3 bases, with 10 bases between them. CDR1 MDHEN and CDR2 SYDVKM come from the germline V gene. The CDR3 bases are TGTGCCAGCAGTTCCGGGACGGACTACAATGAGCAGTTCTTC. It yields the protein CASSSGTDYNEQFF.

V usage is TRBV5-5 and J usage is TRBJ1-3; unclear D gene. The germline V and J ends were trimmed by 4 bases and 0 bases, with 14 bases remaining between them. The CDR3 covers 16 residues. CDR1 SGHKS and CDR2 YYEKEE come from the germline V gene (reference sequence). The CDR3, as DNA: TGTGCCAGCAGCCCGACTACGTCGAGCTCTGGAAACACCATATATTTT. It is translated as CASSPTTSSSGNTIYF.

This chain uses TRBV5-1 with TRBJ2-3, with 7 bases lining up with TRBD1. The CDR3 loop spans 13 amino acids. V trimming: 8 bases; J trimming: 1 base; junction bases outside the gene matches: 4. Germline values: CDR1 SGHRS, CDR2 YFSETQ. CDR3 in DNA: TGCGCCAGTCGACAGGGTCGCACAGATACGCAGTATTTT. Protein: CASRQGRTDTQYF. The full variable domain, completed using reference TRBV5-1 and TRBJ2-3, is KAGVTQTPRYLIKTRGQQVTLSCSPISGHRSVSWYQQTPGQGLQFLFEYFSETQRNKGNFPGRFSGRQFSNSRSEMNVSTLELGDSALYLCASRQGRTDTQYFGPGTRLTVL.

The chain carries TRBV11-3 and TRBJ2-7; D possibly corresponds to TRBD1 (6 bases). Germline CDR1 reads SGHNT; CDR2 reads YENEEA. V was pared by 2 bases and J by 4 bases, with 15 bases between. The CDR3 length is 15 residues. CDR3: CASSLSWGQGYEQYF. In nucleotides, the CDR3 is TGTGCCAGCAGCTTAAGTTGGGGGCAGGGATACGAGCAGTACTTC.

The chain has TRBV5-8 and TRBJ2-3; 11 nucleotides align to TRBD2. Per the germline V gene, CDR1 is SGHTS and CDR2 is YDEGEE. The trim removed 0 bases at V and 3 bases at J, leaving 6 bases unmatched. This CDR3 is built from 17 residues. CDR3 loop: CASSLVPSGRSTDTQYF. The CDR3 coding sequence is TGTGCCAGCAGCTTGGTTCCTAGCGGGAGGAGTACAGATACGCAGTATTTT.

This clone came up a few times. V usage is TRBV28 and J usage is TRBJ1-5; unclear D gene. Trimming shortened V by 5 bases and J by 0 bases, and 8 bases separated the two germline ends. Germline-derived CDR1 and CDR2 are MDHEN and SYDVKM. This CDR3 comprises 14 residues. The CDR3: CASSPSVSNQPQHF. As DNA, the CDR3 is TGTGCCAGCAGTCCCAGCGTTAGCAATCAGCCCCAGCATTTT.

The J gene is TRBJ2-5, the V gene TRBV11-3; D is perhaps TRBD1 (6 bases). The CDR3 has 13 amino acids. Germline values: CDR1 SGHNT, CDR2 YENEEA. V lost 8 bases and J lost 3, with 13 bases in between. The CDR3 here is CASSVAGEETQYF. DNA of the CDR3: TGTGCCAGCTCGGTGGCAGGGGAAGAGACCCAGTACTTC.

The DNA of the CDR3 is TGTGCCAGTAGTATGCAGGGGTTTGTAATCGGGGAGCTGTTTTTT. Translated, it gives CASSMQGFVIGELFF. This chain links TRBV19 with TRBJ2-2; D perhaps matches TRBD1 (6 bases). The V gene lost 3 bases and the J gene lost 7 bases, with 15 bases spanning the gap. Per germline, CDR1 LNHDA and CDR2 SQIVND (reference sequence). The CDR3 is 15 amino acids.

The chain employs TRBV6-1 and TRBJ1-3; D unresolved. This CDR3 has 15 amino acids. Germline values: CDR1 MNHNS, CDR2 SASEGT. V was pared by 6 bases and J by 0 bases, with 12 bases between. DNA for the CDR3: TGTGCCAGCAGCGAGACACGTATCTCTGGAAACACCATATATTTT. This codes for CASSETRISGNTIYF.

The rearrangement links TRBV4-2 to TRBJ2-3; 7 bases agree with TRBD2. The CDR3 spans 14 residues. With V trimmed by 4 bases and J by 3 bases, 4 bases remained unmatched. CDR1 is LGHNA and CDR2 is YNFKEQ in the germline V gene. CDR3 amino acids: CASSPLAGTDTQYF. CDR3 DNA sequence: TGTGCCAGCAGCCCGTTAGCGGGTACAGATACGCAGTATTTT.

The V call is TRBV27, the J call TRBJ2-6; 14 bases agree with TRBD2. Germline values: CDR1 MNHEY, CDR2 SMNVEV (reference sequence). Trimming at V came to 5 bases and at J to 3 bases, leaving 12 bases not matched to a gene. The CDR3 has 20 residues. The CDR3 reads CASSPILQGLAGVGANVLTF. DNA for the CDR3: TGTGCCAGCAGTCCAATCCTTCAGGGACTAGCGGGAGTTGGGGCCAACGTCCTGACTTTC.

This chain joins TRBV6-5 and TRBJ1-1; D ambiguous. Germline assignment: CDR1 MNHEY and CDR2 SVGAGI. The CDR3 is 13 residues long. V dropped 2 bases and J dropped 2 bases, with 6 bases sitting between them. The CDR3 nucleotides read TGTGCCAGCAGTTACAGCGTCAACACTGAAGCTTTCTTT. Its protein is CASSYSVNTEAFF.

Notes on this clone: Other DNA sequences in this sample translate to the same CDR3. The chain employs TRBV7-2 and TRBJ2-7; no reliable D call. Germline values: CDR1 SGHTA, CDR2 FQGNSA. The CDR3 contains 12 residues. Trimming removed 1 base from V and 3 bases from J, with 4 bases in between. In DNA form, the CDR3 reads TGTGCCAGCAGCTTAGTTGGCTACGAGCAGTACTTC. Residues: CASSLVGYEQYF.